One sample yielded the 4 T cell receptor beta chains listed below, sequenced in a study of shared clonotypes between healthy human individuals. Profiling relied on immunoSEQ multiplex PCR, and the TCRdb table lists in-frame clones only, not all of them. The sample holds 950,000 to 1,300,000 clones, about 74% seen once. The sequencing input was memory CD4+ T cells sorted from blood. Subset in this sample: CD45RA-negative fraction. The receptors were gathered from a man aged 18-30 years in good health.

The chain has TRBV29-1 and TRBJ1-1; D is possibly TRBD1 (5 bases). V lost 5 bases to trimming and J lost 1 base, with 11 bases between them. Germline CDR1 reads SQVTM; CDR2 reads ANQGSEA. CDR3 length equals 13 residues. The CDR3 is CSVSTASNTEAFF. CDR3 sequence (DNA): TGCAGCGTTTCGACAGCCTCGAACACTGAAGCTTTCTTT.

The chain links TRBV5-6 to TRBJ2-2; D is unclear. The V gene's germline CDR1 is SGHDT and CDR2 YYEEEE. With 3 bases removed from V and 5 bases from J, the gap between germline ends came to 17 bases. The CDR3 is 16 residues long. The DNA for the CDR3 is TGTGCCAGCAGCTCCCTCTCGGCTATAGGAACCGGGGAGCTGTTTTTT. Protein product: CASSSLSAIGTGELFF.

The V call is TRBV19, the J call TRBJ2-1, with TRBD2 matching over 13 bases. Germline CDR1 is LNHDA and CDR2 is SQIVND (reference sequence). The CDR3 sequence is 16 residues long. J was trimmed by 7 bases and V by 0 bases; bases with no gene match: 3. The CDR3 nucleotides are TGTGCCAGTAGTATAGACCCGGGACTAGCGGGGAATGAGCAGTTCTTC. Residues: CASSIDPGLAGNEQFF. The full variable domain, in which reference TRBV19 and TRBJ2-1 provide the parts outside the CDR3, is DGGITQSPKYLFRKEGQNVTLSCEQNLNHDAMYWYRQDPGQGLRLIYYSQIVNDFQKGDIAEGYSVSREKKESFPLTVTSAQKNPTAFYLCASSIDPGLAGNEQFFGPGTRLTVL.

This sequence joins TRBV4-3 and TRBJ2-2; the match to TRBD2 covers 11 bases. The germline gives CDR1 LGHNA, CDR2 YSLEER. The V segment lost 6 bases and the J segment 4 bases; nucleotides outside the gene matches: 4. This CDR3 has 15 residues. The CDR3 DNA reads TGCGCCAGCAGAGGAACTAGCGGGAGCACCGGGGAGCTGTTTTTT. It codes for CASRGTSGSTGELFF.